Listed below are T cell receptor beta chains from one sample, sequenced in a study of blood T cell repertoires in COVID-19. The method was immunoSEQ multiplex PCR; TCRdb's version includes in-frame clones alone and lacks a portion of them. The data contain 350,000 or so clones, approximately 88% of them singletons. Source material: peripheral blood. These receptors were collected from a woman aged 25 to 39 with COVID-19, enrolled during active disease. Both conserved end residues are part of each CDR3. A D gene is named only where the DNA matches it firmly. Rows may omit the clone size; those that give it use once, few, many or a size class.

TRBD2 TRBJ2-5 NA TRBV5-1 TGCGCCAGCAGCTCGGGCGGGGGAGGAGAGACCCAGTACTTC CASSSGGGGETQYF
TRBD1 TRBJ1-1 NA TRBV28 TGTGCCAGCAGTTTATGGGGGGACAGTTCAAGGACTGAAGCTTTCTTT CASSLWGDSSRTEAFF
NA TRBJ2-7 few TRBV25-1 TGTGCCAGCAGACAGGGCGGTATAACCTACGAGCAGTACTTC CASRQGGITYEQYF
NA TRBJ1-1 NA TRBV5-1 TGCGCCAGCAGCTTGGACCTTTCGGGGGTCACTGAAGCTTTCTTT CASSLDLSGVTEAFF
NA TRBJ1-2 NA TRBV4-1 TGCGCCAGCAGCCACCCTTACCGGGACACTCCCTATGGCTACACCTTC CASSHPYRDTPYGYTF
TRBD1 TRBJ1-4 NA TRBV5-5 TGTGCCAGCAGCCCGCCGGGACAGGGTATCGGGGTCGAAAAACTGTTTTTT CASSPPGQGIGVEKLFF
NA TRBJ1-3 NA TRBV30 TGTGCCTGGAGTTGGAGGGGAAGGACCATATATTTT CAWSWRGRTIYF
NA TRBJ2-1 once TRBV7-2 TGTGCCAGCAGCCGAGGGTGGTACAATGAGCAGTTCTTC CASSRGWYNEQFF
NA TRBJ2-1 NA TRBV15 TGTGCCACCAGCAGAGCAGGCAATGAGCAGTTCTTC CATSRAGNEQFF
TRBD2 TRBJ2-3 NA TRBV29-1 TGCAGCGTTGAGATTAGCACTAGCGGGGGGCCTACCGGGGCAGATACGCAGTATTTT CSVEISTSGGPTGADTQYF
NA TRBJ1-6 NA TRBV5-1 TGCGCCAGCAGTCCAGGGAATCCGAATTCACCCCTCCACTTT CASSPGNPNSPLHF
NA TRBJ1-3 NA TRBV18 TGTGCCAGCTCACCGCCTAAAACAGGGTCGTCGGGCACCATATATTTT CASSPPKTGSSGTIYF
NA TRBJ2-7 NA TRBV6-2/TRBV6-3 TGTGCCAGCAGTTACCCGGGGTCCGAGCAGTACTTC CASSYPGSEQYF
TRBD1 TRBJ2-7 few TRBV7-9 TGTGCCAGCAGTAGAGGGGGCGCAGGGTACGAGCAGTACTTC CASSRGGAGYEQYF
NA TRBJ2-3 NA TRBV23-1 TGCGCCAGCAGTCAAGCAGAGGCAGATACGCAGTATTTT CASSQAEADTQYF
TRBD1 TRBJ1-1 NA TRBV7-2 TGTGCCAGCAGCTCTCGACAGGGGGGCACTGAAGCTTTCTTT CASSSRQGGTEAFF
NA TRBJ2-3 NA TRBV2 TGTGCCAGTTTCTTCGGGGGAAACACAGATACGCAGTATTTT CASFFGGNTDTQYF
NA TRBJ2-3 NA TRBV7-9 TGTGCCAGCAGCCGGGGGACTGCCTTGGGGGCAGATACGCAGTATTTT CASSRGTALGADTQYF
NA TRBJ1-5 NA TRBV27 TGTGCCAGCAGTATAGACAGGAGCAATCAGCCCCAGCATTTT CASSIDRSNQPQHF
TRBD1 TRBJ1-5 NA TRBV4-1 TGCGCCAGCAGCCAAGAACGACAGGGGACGCAGCCCCAGCATTTT CASSQERQGTQPQHF
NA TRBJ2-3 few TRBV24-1 TGTGCCACCAGTGTCCGAGGGGGACAAGATACGCAGTATTTT CATSVRGGQDTQYF
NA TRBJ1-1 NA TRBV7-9 TGTGCCAGCAGCTACGACAGATTGAACACTGAAGCTTTCTTT CASSYDRLNTEAFF
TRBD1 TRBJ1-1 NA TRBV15 TGTGCCACCAGCAAGGGGACAGACGACTACACTGAAGCTTTCTTT CATSKGTDDYTEAFF
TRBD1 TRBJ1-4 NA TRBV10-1 TGCGCCAGCAGTGACAGGGGTCGACAGGGGAATGAAAAACTGTTTTTT CASSDRGRQGNEKLFF
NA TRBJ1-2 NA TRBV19 TGTGCCAGCCGTAAGGAGGGATATGGCTACACCTTC CASRKEGYGYTF
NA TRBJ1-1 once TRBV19 TGTGCCAGTAAGACTCAGATGAACACTGAAGCTTTCTTT CASKTQMNTEAFF
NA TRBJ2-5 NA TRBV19 TGTGCCAGTAGCCCCTGGGCGGAGGGCTACGAGCAGACCCAGTACTTC CASSPWAEGYEQTQYF
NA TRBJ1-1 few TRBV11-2 TGTGCCAGCAGCTCCCAGGACAGTAACACTGAAGCTTTCTTT CASSSQDSNTEAFF
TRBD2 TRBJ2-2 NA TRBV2 TGTGCCAGCAATGTCCGGTTGGGACTATACACCGGGGAGCTGTTTTTT CASNVRLGLYTGELFF
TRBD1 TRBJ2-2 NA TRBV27 TGTGCCAGCAGTTTATACTACAAGAGACAGGGGGCGCTAGGCGGGGAGCTGTTTTTT CASSLYYKRQGALGGELFF
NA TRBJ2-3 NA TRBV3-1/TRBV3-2 TGTGCCAGCAGCCAAGGAGGCGGAACTAGTAATACGCAGTATTTT CASSQGGGTSNTQYF
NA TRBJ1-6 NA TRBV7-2 TGTGCCAGCAGCTTAAGGTCGGGAGGGTATAATTCACCCCTCCACTTT CASSLRSGGYNSPLHF
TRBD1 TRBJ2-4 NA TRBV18 TGTGCCAGCTCACTCAATGGGGACAGCAAAAACATTCAGTACTTC CASSLNGDSKNIQYF
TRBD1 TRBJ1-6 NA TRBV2 TGTGCCAGCAGTGAATTTCCAGGGGGCAATTCACCCCTCCACTTT CASSEFPGGNSPLHF
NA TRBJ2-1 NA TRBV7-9 TGTGCCAGCAGCCAAACCTACAATGAGCAGTTCTTC CASSQTYNEQFF
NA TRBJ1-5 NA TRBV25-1 TGTGCCAGCAGTGTAGACAGTAATCAGCCCCAGCATTTT CASSVDSNQPQHF
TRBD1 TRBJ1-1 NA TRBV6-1 TGTGCCAGCAGTGATGTAGGGGGCGTTGGCACTGAAGCTTTCTTT CASSDVGGVGTEAFF
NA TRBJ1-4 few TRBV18 TGTGCCAGCTCACCGGCCTCGGGTAAAAATGAAAAACTGTTTTTT CASSPASGKNEKLFF
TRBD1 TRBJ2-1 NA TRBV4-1 TGCGCCAGCAGCCTATTCACAGGGGGCACGAATGAGCAGTTCTTC CASSLFTGGTNEQFF
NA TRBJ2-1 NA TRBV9 TGTGCCAGCAGCGGAACGGGGACTGCAAACAATGAGCAGTTCTTC CASSGTGTANNEQFF
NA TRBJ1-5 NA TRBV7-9 TGTGCCAGCAGCTTACGGGGTAGTAATCAGCCCCAGCATTTT CASSLRGSNQPQHF
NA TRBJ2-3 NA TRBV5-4 TGTGCCAGCAGCTCCGACGCGACTAGTGGTACGCAGTATTTT CASSSDATSGTQYF
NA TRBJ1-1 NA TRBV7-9 TGTGCCAGCAGCGACCCCGGGGGGGGGAACACTGAAGCTTTCTTT CASSDPGGGNTEAFF
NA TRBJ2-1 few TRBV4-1 TGCGCCAGCAGCCGGGGGCCGAGCTCCTACAATGAGCAGTTCTTC CASSRGPSSYNEQFF
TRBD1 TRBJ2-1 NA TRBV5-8 TGTGCCAGCAGCTTGAGGGCAGGGGGCTACAATGAGCAGTTCTTC CASSLRAGGYNEQFF
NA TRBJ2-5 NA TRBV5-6 TGTGCCAGCAGCCCACAGGGTAAAGAGACCCAGTACTTC CASSPQGKETQYF
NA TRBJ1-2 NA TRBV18 TGTGCCAGCTCAAAAGGACAGTACTATGGCTACACCTTC CASSKGQYYGYTF
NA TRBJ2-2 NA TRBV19 TGTGCCAGTAGTATGGGACTGTACACCGGGGAGCTGTTTTTT CASSMGLYTGELFF
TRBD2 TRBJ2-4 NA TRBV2 TGTGCCAGCAGTGAAGAACGAGCGGGGGAAAACATTCAGTACTTC CASSEERAGENIQYF
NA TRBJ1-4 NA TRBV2 TGTGCCAGCGGAACCGGACAGTGGAATGAAAAACTGTTTTTT CASGTGQWNEKLFF
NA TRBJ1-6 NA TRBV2 TGTGCCAGCAGTGGGGTTACTGGTACGGGGGCCCTCCACTTT CASSGVTGTGALHF
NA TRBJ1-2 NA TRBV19 TGTGCCAGTAGTACCCGCTCAGGGACTAACTATGGCTACACCTTC CASSTRSGTNYGYTF
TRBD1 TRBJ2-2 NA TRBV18 TGTGCCAGCTCACCACAGGGACAGGGGCCCACCGGGGAGCTGTTTTTT CASSPQGQGPTGELFF